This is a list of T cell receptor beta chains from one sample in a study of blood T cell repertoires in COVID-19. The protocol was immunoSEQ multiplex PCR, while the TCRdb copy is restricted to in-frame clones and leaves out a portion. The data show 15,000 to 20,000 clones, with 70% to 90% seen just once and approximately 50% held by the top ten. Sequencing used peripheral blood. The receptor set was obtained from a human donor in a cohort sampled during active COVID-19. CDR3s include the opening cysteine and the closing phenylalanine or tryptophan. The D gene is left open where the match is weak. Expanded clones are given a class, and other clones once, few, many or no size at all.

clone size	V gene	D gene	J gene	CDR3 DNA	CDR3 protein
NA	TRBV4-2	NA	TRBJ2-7	TGTGCCAGCAGCCAAGCCCTAGGCTACGAGCAGTACTTC	CASSQALGYEQYF
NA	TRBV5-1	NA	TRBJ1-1	TGCGCCAGCAGCTACAGGGTCGGGGCGAACACTGAAGCTTTCTTT	CASSYRVGANTEAFF
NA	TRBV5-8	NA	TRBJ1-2	TGTGCCAGCAGCTCGACTTACTGGAGTGGCTACACCTTC	CASSSTYWSGYTF
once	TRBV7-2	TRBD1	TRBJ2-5	TGTGCCAGCAGCTTAGAAGGACAGGTTCAAGAGACCCAGTACTTC	CASSLEGQVQETQYF
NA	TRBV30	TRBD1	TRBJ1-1	TGTGCCTGGAGCGGGACAGAAGATGAAGCTTTCTTT	CAWSGTEDEAFF
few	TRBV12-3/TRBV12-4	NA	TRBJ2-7	TGTGCCAGCAGTTTAGCGCTTAGGGGGGAGCAGTACTTC	CASSLALRGEQYF
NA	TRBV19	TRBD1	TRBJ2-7	TGTGCCAGTAGTATCGGGACAGGGTGGGTTGCCGAGCAGTACTTC	CASSIGTGWVAEQYF
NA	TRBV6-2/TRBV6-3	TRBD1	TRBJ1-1	TGTGCCAGCAGTTCCCTCAGACAGGGCGTTAAAGCTTTCTTT	CASSSLRQGVKAFF
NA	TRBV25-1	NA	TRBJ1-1	TGTGCCAGCAGTGACCGGGGTGGGACTGAAGCTTTCTTT	CASSDRGGTEAFF
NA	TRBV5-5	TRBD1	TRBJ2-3	TGTGCCAGCAGCCCCCTCGGGACAGGGAGCACAGATACGCAGTATTTT	CASSPLGTGSTDTQYF
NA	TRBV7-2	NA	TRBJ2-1	TGTGCCAGCAGCTTCACAGAGTACAATGAGCAGTTCTTC	CASSFTEYNEQFF